This TCR beta chain originates from a study of shared clonotypes between healthy human individuals. CDR1 SEHNR and CDR2 FQNEAQ come from the germline V gene (reference sequence). After removal of 6 bases from V and 2 bases from J, the junction contained 10 bases not matched to a gene. The CDR3 length is 15 residues. It was CD45RO-negative cells, positively selected for CCR7, that made up naive CD8 cells, with terminally differentiated effector memory CD45RA+ cells excluded. Sequencing was performed with immunoSEQ multiplex PCR; in TCRdb, only in-frame clones are kept and a portion is missing. The table shows around 2,000,000 clones, with approximately 95% occurring only once.

The chain recombines TRBV7-9 with TRBJ2-7; 7 nucleotides match TRBD1. This sequence was found in a man between 18 and 35 years old in good health. Sequences were obtained from naive CD8+ T cells sorted from blood. This CDR3 reads CASSGPGQPPYEQYF. The CDR3 nucleotides are TGTGCCAGCAGTGGTCCGGGACAGCCTCCCTACGAGCAGTACTTC.